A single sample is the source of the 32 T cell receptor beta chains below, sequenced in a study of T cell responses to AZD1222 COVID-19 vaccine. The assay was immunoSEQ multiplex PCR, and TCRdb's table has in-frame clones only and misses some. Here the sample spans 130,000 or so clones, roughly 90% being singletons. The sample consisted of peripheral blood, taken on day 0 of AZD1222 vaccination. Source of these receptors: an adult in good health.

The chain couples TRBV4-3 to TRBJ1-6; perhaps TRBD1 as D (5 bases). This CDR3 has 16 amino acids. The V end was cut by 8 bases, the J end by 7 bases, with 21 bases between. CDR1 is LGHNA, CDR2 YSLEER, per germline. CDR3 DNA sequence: TGCGCCAGCCGCAGGGTTTTTCGTGGATTAAATTCACCCCTCCACTTT. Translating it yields CASRRVFRGLNSPLHF.

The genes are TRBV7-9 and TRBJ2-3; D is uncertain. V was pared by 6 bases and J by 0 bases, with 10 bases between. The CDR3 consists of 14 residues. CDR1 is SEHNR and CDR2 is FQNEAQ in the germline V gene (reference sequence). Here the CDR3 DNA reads TGTGCCAGCAGACGAACGGACAGCACAGATACGCAGTATTTT. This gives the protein CASRRTDSTDTQYF.

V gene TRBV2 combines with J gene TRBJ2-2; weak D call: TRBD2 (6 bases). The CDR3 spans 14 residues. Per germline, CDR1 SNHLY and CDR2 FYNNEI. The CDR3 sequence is CAQEGLANTGELFF. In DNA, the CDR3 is TGTGCGCAGGAGGGGCTAGCGAACACCGGGGAGCTGTTTTTT.

The CDR3 nucleotides read TGCGCCAGCAGTCAATCGCGGCCGGGACGAAGAACCTTC. This sequence encodes CASSQSRPGRRTF. This chain joins TRBV23-1 and TRBJ1-2, with D possibly matching TRBD1 (5 bases). TRBV23-1 is an open reading frame, and its role is uncertain. The CDR3 covers 13 residues. V shed 0 bases and J shed 14 bases, with 16 bases lying between them.

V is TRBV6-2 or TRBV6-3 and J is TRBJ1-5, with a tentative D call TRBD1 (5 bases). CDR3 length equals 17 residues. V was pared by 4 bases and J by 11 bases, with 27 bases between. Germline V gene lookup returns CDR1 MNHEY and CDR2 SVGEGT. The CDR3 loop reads CASSSLGRIESFKAQHF. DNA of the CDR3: TGTGCCAGCAGTTCACTGGGACGGATTGAATCATTTAAGGCCCAGCATTTT.

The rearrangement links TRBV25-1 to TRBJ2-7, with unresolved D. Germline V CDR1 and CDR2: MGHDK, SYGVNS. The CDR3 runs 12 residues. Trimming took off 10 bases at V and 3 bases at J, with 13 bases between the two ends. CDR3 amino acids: CANPTEFYEQYF. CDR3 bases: TGTGCCAATCCGACCGAGTTCTACGAGCAGTACTTC.

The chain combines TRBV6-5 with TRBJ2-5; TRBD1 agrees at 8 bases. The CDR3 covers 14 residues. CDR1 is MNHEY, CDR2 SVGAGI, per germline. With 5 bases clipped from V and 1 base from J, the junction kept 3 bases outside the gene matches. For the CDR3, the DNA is TGTGCCAGCAGTCCAGGGGGCTTCCAAGAGACCCAGTACTTC. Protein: CASSPGGFQETQYF.

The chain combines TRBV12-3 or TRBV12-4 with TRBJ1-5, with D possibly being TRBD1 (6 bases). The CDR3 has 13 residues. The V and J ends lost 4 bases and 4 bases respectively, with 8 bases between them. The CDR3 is CASSSGENQPQHF. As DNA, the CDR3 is TGTGCCAGCAGTTCAGGGGAAAATCAGCCCCAGCATTTT.

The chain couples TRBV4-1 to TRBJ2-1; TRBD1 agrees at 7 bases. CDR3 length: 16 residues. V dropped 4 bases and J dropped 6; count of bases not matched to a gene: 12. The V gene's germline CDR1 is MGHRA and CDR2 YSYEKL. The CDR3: CASSPHDRVGSNEQFF. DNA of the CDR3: TGCGCCAGCAGCCCCCACGACAGGGTGGGTTCCAATGAGCAGTTCTTC.

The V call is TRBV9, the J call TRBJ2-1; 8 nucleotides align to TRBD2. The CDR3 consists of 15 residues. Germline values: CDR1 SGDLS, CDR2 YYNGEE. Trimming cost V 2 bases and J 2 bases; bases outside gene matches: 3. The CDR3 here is CASSVFSGTYNEQFF. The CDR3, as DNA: TGTGCCAGCAGCGTTTTTAGCGGGACCTACAATGAGCAGTTCTTC.

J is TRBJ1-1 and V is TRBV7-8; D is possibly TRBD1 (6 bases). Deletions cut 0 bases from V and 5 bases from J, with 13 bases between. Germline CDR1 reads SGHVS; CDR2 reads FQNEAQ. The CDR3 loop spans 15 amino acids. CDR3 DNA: TGTGCCAGCAGCTTAGCGTCAACAGGGATTACTGAAGCTTTCTTT. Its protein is CASSLASTGITEAFF.

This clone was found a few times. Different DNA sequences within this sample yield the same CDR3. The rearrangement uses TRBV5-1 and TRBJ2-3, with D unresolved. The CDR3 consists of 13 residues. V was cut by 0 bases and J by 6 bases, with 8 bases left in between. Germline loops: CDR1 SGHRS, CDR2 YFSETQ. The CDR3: CASSLEVTDTQYF. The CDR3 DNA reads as TGCGCCAGCAGCTTGGAGGTAACGGATACGCAGTATTTT.

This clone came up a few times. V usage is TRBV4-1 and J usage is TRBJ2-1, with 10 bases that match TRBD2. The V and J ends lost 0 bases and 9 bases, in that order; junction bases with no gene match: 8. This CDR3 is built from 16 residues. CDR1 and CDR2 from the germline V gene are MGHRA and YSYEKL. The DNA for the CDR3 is TGCGCCAGCAGCCAAGACATCAGCGGGGGGGCCGGTGAGCAGTTCTTC. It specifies CASSQDISGGAGEQFF.

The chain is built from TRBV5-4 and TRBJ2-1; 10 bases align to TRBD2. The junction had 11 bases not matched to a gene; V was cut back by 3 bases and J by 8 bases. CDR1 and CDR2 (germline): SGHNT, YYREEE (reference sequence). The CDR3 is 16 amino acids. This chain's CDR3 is CASSSQDTSGGDEQFF. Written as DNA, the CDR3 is TGTGCCAGCAGCTCACAGGACACCAGCGGGGGGGATGAGCAGTTCTTC.

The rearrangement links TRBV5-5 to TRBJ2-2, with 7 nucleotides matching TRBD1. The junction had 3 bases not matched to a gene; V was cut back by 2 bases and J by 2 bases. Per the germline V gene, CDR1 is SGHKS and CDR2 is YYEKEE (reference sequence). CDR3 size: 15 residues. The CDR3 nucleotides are TGTGCCAGCAGCTTCGGACAGGTTAACACCGGGGAGCTGTTTTTT. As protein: CASSFGQVNTGELFF.

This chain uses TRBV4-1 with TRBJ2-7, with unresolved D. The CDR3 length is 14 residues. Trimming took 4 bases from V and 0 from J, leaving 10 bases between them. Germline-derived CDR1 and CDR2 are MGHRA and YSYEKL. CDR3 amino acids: CASSRSYPSYEQYF. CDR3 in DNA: TGCGCCAGCAGCCGTAGCTACCCCTCCTACGAGCAGTACTTC.

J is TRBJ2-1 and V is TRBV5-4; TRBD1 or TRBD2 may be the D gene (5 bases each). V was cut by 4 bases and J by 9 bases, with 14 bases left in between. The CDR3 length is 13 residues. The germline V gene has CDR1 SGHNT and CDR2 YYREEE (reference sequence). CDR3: CASSQSSGSEQFF. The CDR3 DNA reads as TGTGCCAGCAGCCAGTCCTCAGGGAGTGAGCAGTTCTTC.

The CDR3 bases are TGCGCCAGCAGCTTGGAAGCGGGAGGGCCCGTTAATGAGCAGTTCTTC. It codes for CASSLEAGGPVNEQFF. The V gene is TRBV5-1, the J gene TRBJ2-1; 10 nucleotides align to TRBD2. This CDR3 spans 16 amino acids. CDR1 is SGHRS and CDR2 is YFSETQ in the germline V gene. The V gene end was trimmed by 0 bases and the J gene end by 7 bases; junction bases not matched to a gene: 7.

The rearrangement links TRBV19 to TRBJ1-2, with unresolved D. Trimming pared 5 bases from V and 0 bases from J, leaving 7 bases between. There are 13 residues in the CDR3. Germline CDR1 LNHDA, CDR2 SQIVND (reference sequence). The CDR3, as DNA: TGTGCCAGTAGTCCGACGGCTAACTATGGCTACACCTTC. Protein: CASSPTANYGYTF. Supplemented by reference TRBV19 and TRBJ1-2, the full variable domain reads DGGITQSPKYLFRKEGQNVTLSCEQNLNHDAMYWYRQDPGQGLRLIYYSQIVNDFQKGDIAEGYSVSREKKESFPLTVTSAQKNPTAFYLCASSPTANYGYTFGSGTRLTVV.

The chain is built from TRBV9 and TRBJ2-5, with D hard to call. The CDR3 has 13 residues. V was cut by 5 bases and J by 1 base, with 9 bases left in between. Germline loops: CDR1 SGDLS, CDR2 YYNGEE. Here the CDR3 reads CASRRTGQETQYF. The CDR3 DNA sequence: TGTGCCAGCAGGCGGACGGGCCAAGAGACCCAGTACTTC.

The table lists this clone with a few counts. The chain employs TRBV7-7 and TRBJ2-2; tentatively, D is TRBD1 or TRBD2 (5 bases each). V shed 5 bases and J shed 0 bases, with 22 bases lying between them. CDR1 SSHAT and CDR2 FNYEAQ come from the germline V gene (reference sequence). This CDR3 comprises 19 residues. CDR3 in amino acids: CASSPGAASRQANTGELFF. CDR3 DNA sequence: TGTGCCAGCAGCCCCGGGGCGGCCAGCCGCCAAGCGAACACCGGGGAGCTGTTTTTT.

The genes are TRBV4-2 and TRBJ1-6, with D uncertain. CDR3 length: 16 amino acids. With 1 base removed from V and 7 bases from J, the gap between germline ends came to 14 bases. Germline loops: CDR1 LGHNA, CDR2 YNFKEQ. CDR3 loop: CASSQGPGIPNSPLHF. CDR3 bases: TGTGCCAGCAGCCAAGGGCCTGGGATTCCAAATTCACCCCTCCACTTT.

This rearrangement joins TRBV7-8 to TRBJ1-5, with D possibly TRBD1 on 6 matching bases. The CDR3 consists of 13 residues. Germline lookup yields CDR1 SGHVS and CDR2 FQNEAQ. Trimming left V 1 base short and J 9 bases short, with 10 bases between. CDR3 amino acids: CASSLDRARPQHF. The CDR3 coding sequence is TGTGCCAGCAGCTTAGACAGGGCGAGGCCCCAGCATTTT.

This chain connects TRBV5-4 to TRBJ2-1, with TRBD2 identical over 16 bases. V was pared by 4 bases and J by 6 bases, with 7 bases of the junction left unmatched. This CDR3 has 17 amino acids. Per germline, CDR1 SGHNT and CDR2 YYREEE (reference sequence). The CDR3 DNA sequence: TGTGCCAGCAGCCGTAAGGGACTAGCGGGGGGGCCCAATGAGCAGTTCTTC. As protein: CASSRKGLAGGPNEQFF.

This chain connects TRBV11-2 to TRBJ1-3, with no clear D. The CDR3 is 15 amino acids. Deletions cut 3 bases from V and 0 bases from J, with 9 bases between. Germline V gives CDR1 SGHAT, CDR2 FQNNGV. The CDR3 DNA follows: TGTGCCAGCAGCTTGACCCCCAGCTCTGGAAACACCATATATTTT. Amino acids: CASSLTPSSGNTIYF.

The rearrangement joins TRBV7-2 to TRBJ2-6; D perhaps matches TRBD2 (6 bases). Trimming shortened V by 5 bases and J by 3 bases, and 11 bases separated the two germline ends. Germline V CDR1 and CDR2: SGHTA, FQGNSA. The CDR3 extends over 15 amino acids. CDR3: CASSTLGGGANVLTF. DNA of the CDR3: TGTGCCAGCAGCACCCTGGGGGGTGGGGCCAACGTCCTGACTTTC.

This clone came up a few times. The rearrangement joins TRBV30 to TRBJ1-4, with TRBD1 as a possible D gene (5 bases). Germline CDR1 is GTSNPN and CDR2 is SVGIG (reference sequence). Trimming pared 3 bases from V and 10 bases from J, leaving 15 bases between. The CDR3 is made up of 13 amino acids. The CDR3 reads CAWSRDLRGKLFF. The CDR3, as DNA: TGTGCCTGGAGCCGGGACCTAAGGGGAAAACTGTTTTTT.

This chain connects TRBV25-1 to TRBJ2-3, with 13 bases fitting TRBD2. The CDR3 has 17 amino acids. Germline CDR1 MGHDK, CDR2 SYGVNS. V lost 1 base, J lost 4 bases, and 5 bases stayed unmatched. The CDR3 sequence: CASSEWGTSGNSDTQYF. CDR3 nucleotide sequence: TGTGCCAGCAGTGAATGGGGGACTAGCGGGAACTCAGATACGCAGTATTTT.

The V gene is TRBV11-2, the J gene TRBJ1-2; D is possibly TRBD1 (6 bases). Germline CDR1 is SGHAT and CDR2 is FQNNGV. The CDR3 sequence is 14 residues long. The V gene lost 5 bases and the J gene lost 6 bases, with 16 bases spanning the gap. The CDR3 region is CASSRPDRKDGYTF. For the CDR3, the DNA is TGTGCCAGCAGCCGACCCGACAGGAAGGATGGCTACACCTTC.

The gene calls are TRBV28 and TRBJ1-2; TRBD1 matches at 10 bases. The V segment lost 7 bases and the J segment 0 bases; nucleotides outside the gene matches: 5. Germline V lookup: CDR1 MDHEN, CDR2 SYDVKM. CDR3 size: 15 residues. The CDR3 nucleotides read TGTGCCAGCAATCTCGGGACAGGGGCTAACTATGGCTACACCTTC. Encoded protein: CASNLGTGANYGYTF.

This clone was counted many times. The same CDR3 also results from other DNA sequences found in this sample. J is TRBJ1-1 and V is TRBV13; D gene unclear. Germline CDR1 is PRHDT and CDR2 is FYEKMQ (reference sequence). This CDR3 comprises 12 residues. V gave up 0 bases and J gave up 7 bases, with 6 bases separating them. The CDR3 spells CASSLGRLEAFF. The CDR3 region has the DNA TGTGCCAGCAGCTTAGGCAGACTTGAAGCTTTCTTT.

This chain's CDR3 is CASSLGTTGTVNTEAFF. In nucleotides, the CDR3 is TGTGCCAGCAGTTTGGGTACAACCGGGACAGTGAACACTGAAGCTTTCTTT. The J gene is TRBJ1-1, the V gene TRBV28; TRBD1 aligns across 7 bases. J was trimmed by 0 bases and V by 3 bases; bases with no gene match: 10. Per the germline V gene, CDR1 is MDHEN and CDR2 is SYDVKM. The CDR3 length is 17 residues.